Each of the 24 T cell receptor beta chains below was sequenced from the same sample in a study of blood T cell repertoires in COVID-19. Profiled with immunoSEQ multiplex PCR; TCRdb holds only in-frame clones, not every one. The table records some 270,000 clones, roughly 89% of them present only once. Specimen: peripheral blood. The receptors originated from a middle-aged woman who had recovered from COVID-19.

This chain joins TRBV15 and TRBJ2-1; 8 bases fit TRBD1. The CDR3 runs to 15 residues. Trimming took 5 bases from V and 9 from J; bases not matched to a gene: 12. CDR1 is LNHNV and CDR2 is YYDKDF in the germline V gene (reference sequence). The CDR3 sequence: CATSGRSGGVSEQFF. DNA for the CDR3: TGTGCCACCAGCGGGAGATCAGGGGGCGTATCTGAGCAGTTCTTC.

The chain carries TRBV21-1 and TRBJ1-1. TRBV21-1 is termed a pseudogene. The CDR3 has 19 residues. The CDR3 DNA reads TGTGCCAGCAGCAAAGCAAAGGTTTCTAGAGAGGAAGGAGACACTGAAGCTTTCTTT. Its translation is CASSKAKVSREEGDTEAFF.

The chain recombines TRBV27 with TRBJ1-1; perhaps TRBD1 as D (5 bases). The CDR3 has 14 amino acids. Trimming took off 3 bases at V and 3 bases at J, with 11 bases between the two ends. Germline values: CDR1 MNHEY, CDR2 SMNVEV (reference sequence). The CDR3 loop is CASSFLGADTEAFF. The DNA for the CDR3 is TGTGCCAGCAGTTTCTTAGGGGCGGACACTGAAGCTTTCTTT.

The J gene is TRBJ1-5, the V gene TRBV28; 8 bases line up with TRBD1. CDR3 length: 14 amino acids. The ends lost 3 bases at V and 5 bases at J; junction bases unmatched: 3. Germline V CDR1 and CDR2: MDHEN, SYDVKM. The CDR3: CASSLGQEDQPQHF. CDR3 coding DNA: TGTGCCAGCAGTTTGGGACAGGAGGATCAGCCCCAGCATTTT.

This clone was observed a handful of times. The CDR3 sequence is CASSLGGVYNQPQHF. CDR3 coding DNA: TGTGCCAGCAGTTTAGGGGGGGTATACAATCAGCCCCAGCATTTT. The gene calls are TRBV27 and TRBJ1-5, with D perhaps TRBD1 (5 bases). The CDR3 spans 15 residues. Germline CDR1 is MNHEY and CDR2 is SMNVEV (reference sequence). Trimming removed 2 bases from V and 3 bases from J, with 11 bases in between.

This clone was observed a handful of times. The CDR3 DNA follows: TGTGCCAGTAGTATATCGGGCTTAGGGGCTGAAGCTTTCTTT. Protein: CASSISGLGAEAFF. This chain links TRBV19 with TRBJ1-1; tentatively, D is TRBD1 (5 bases). CDR3 length: 14 residues. V lost 2 bases and J 6 bases, leaving 13 bases between the germline ends. CDR1 is LNHDA, CDR2 SQIVND, per germline (reference sequence). Supplemented by reference TRBV19 and TRBJ1-1, the full variable domain reads DGGITQSPKYLFRKEGQNVTLSCEQNLNHDAMYWYRQDPGQGLRLIYYSQIVNDFQKGDIAEGYSVSREKKESFPLTVTSAQKNPTAFYLCASSISGLGAEAFFGQGTRLTVV.

The V gene is TRBV10-3, the J gene TRBJ2-1; 15 bases match TRBD2. The CDR3 extends over 12 amino acids. In germline, CDR1 is ENHRY, CDR2 SYGVKD. With 11 bases clipped from V and 13 bases from J, the junction kept 6 bases outside the gene matches. This chain's CDR3 is CAVQGLAGGQFF. CDR3 coding DNA: TGTGCCGTCCAGGGACTAGCGGGGGGCCAGTTCTTC.

This clone was counted at least ten times. For the CDR3, the DNA is TGTGCCAGCAGTTACTCGGGCTCACGACTAGCGAGAGGAAAGCAGTTCTTC. Its translation: CASSYSGSRLARGKQFF. The V gene is TRBV6-2 or TRBV6-3, the J gene TRBJ2-1; 8 nucleotides match TRBD2. Looked up from germline, CDR1 is MNHEY and CDR2 is SVGEGT. The CDR3 spans 17 residues. With 0 bases clipped from V and 11 bases from J, the junction kept 15 bases outside the gene matches.

The rearrangement uses TRBV7-9 and TRBJ1-2; 7 positions agree with TRBD1. The germline CDR1 and CDR2 sequences are SEHNR and FQNEAQ (reference sequence). Trimming removed 1 base from V and 6 bases from J; junction bases left unmatched: 8. The length of the CDR3 is 15 residues. The CDR3 loop is CASSLGLSGGDGYTF. DNA of the CDR3: TGTGCCAGCAGCTTAGGGTTATCAGGGGGAGATGGCTACACCTTC. Supplemented by reference TRBV7-9 and TRBJ1-2, the full variable domain reads DTGVSQNPRHKITKRGQNVTFRCDPISEHNRLYWYRQTLGQGPEFLTYFQNEAQLEKSRLLSDRFSAERPKGSFSTLEIQRTEQGDSAMYLCASSLGLSGGDGYTFGSGTRLTVV.

This sequence joins TRBV7-9 and TRBJ2-1, with D perhaps TRBD1 (6 bases). The V and J ends lost 4 bases and 5 bases respectively, with 12 bases between them. Germline V gene lookup returns CDR1 SEHNR and CDR2 FQNEAQ (reference sequence). The CDR3 length is 14 residues. CDR3 loop: CASSSGQIDNEQFF. The CDR3 DNA reads as TGTGCCAGCAGCTCCGGACAGATAGACAATGAGCAGTTCTTC.

The J gene is TRBJ1-4, the V gene TRBV6-5; D remains unclear. V lost 0 bases, J lost 8 bases, and 13 bases lay in between. The CDR3 totals 15 residues. From germline, CDR1 is MNHEY and CDR2 SVGAGI. The CDR3 is CASSYSGGVSEKLFF. As DNA, the CDR3 is TGTGCCAGCAGTTACTCTGGCGGGGTGTCGGAAAAACTGTTTTTT.

The V and J genes are TRBV27 and TRBJ1-2; TRBD1 might be the D (6 bases). Trimming stripped 3 bases from V and 8 bases from J, with 13 bases between. Germline V gene data show CDR1 as MNHEY and CDR2 as SMNVEV (reference sequence). The length of the CDR3 is 13 residues. The CDR3 DNA is TGTGCCAGCAGTTTTCGGGGGGCAAAGGGCTACACCTTC. Encoded protein: CASSFRGAKGYTF.

This rearrangement joins TRBV5-6 to TRBJ1-3; maybe TRBD1 (5 bases). The length of the CDR3 is 14 residues. Between the trimmed V and J ends, which lost 4 bases and 4 bases, there was a span of 12 bases. In germline, CDR1 is SGHDT, CDR2 YYEEEE. CDR3 amino acids: CASSPTGGGNTIYF. CDR3 DNA sequence: TGTGCCAGCAGCCCCACAGGCGGCGGAAACACCATATATTTT.

This chain joins TRBV3-1 (or the pseudogene TRBV3-2) and TRBJ2-2, with D perhaps matching TRBD2 (6 bases). The CDR3 is 15 amino acids. Deletions cut 6 bases from V and 2 bases from J, with 13 bases between. Germline V gene data show CDR1 as LGHDT and CDR2 as YNNKEL (reference sequence). CDR3 coding DNA: TGTGCCAGCAGTCAGGGACTTGCTAACACCGGGGAGCTGTTTTTT. Protein: CASSQGLANTGELFF.

V is TRBV5-6 and J is TRBJ1-4, with D possibly being TRBD1 (6 bases). The ends were cut back, 3 bases at V and 6 bases at J, with 9 bases in the middle. The CDR3 totals 13 residues. Germline assignment: CDR1 SGHDT and CDR2 YYEEEE. The CDR3 bases are TGTGCCAGCAGCTCTGGGACATATGAAAAACTGTTTTTT. As protein: CASSSGTYEKLFF.

The V call is TRBV18, the J call TRBJ1-6; D ambiguous. V lost 5 bases and J 6 bases, leaving 11 bases between the germline ends. This CDR3 region has 14 residues. Germline CDR1 KGHSH, CDR2 LQKENI. The CDR3 DNA follows: TGTGCCAGCTCAGGCCGCGGTAGTAATTCACCCCTCCACTTT. As protein: CASSGRGSNSPLHF.

The table lists this clone with a few counts. The J gene is TRBJ1-2, the V gene TRBV4-2; no reliable D call. CDR3 size: 14 residues. V dropped 8 bases and J dropped 1 base, with 14 bases sitting between them. Germline V CDR1 and CDR2: LGHNA, YNFKEQ. CDR3 residues: CASRRGEDNYGYTF. In DNA form, the CDR3 reads TGTGCCAGCCGCCGCGGGGAGGATAACTATGGCTACACCTTC.

This chain links TRBV5-6 with TRBJ2-3; 10 bases are shared with TRBD2. The junction had 13 bases not matched to a gene; V was cut back by 6 bases and J by 0 bases. Germline V gives CDR1 SGHDT, CDR2 YYEEEE. The CDR3 consists of 18 residues. CDR3 region: CASIPGPSGGLSTDTQYF. Here the CDR3 DNA reads TGTGCCAGCATCCCAGGCCCTAGCGGGGGTCTTAGCACAGATACGCAGTATTTT.

The rearrangement joins TRBV3-1 (or the pseudogene TRBV3-2) to TRBJ1-2; the match to TRBD1 covers 7 bases. V gave up 2 bases and J gave up 2 bases; unmatched junction bases: 17. The V gene's germline CDR1 is LGHDT and CDR2 YNNKEL (reference sequence). The length of the CDR3 is 19 residues. The chain's CDR3 is CASSQRPGGSTGPNYGYTF. In DNA form, the CDR3 reads TGTGCCAGCAGCCAAAGACCTGGTGGCTCGACAGGGCCCAACTATGGCTACACCTTC.

V and J are TRBV13 and TRBJ2-5, with 7 bases fitting TRBD1. In germline, CDR1 is PRHDT, CDR2 FYEKMQ (reference sequence). This CDR3 is built from 14 residues. Germline trimming cut 5 bases from V and 2 bases from J; bases unmatched to any gene: 5. The CDR3 spells CASSARTGQETQYF. DNA of the CDR3: TGTGCCAGCAGCGCCCGGACAGGACAAGAGACCCAGTACTTC.

The V gene is TRBV3-1 (or the pseudogene TRBV3-2), the J gene TRBJ1-2, with 9 bases that match TRBD1. V trimming: 4 bases; J trimming: 4 bases; junction bases outside the gene matches: 4. CDR3 length: 14 residues. Germline V gene lookup returns CDR1 LGHDT and CDR2 YNNKEL (reference sequence). CDR3 protein: CASSPGQGGYGYTF. As DNA, the CDR3 is TGTGCCAGCAGCCCGGGACAGGGTGGCTATGGCTACACCTTC.

CDR3 protein: CASSYGTSGSNEQFF. Written as DNA, the CDR3 is TGTGCCAGCAGTTATGGGACTAGCGGGAGCAATGAGCAGTTCTTC. J is TRBJ2-1 and V is TRBV5-4; 14 nucleotides line up with TRBD2. V shed 5 bases and J 6 bases; nucleotides not matched to a gene: 4. The V gene's germline CDR1 is SGHNT and CDR2 YYREEE (reference sequence). The CDR3 consists of 15 residues. Full variable domain (rest looked up from reference TRBV5-4 and TRBJ2-1): ETGVTQSPTHLIKTRGQQVTLRCSSQSGHNTVSWYQQALGQGPQFIFQYYREEENGRGNFPPRFSGLQFPNYSSELNVNALELDDSALYLCASSYGTSGSNEQFFGPGTRLTVL.

The genes are TRBV4-2 and TRBJ1-4; no clear D gene. The CDR3 covers 15 residues. CDR1 is LGHNA, CDR2 YNFKEQ, per germline. The V and J ends lost 4 bases and 5 bases respectively, with 14 bases between them. As DNA, the CDR3 is TGTGCCAGCAGCCCCTGGGGAGGGAGGAATGAAAAACTGTTTTTT. Translated, it gives CASSPWGGRNEKLFF.

The chain employs TRBV2 and TRBJ2-1, with TRBD2 identical over 10 bases. V was pared by 3 bases and J by 9 bases, with 20 bases of the junction left unmatched. The CDR3 length is 19 residues. Germline CDR1 and CDR2: SNHLY and FYNNEI. The CDR3 here is CASSDPGREWLAGETEQFF. The CDR3 region has the DNA TGTGCCAGCAGTGACCCTGGCCGGGAATGGCTAGCGGGAGAGACTGAGCAGTTCTTC.